What follows are 8 T cell receptor beta chains derived from one specimen sequenced in a study of blood T cell repertoires in COVID-19. Here immunoSEQ multiplex PCR was the method, and the copy in TCRdb shows in-frame clones only, minus some. This sample yields some 300,000 clones, of which around 88% are seen a single time; around 13% belongs to the top ten. The sequenced sample consisted of peripheral blood. Every receptor here comes from a woman in her 70s with COVID-19, enrolled during active disease.

Written as DNA, the CDR3 is TGTGCCACCAGCCAGACAGGAGGATCTGAAGCTTTCTTT. It codes for CATSQTGGSEAFF. V is TRBV24-1 and J is TRBJ1-1, with D perhaps matching TRBD1 (6 bases). CDR3 size: 13 residues. V was trimmed by 7 bases and J by 6 bases, leaving 14 bases between them. CDR1 KGHDR and CDR2 SFDVKD come from the germline V gene.

V usage is TRBV5-1 and J usage is TRBJ2-5, with D maybe TRBD1 (6 bases). The CDR3 totals 14 residues. Germline CDR1 is SGHRS and CDR2 is YFSETQ. Trimming shortened V by 4 bases and J by 5 bases, and 15 bases separated the two germline ends. CDR3 protein: CASSPWAGDETQYF. The CDR3 DNA reads as TGCGCCAGCAGCCCCTGGGCAGGGGATGAGACCCAGTACTTC.

V usage is TRBV11-2 and J usage is TRBJ1-1; 8 nucleotides align to TRBD1. The V segment lost 1 base and the J segment 5 bases; nucleotides outside the gene matches: 12. Germline V gives CDR1 SGHAT, CDR2 FQNNGV. The CDR3 spans 17 residues. This CDR3 is CASSLVGGDRLQTEAFF. The CDR3 DNA reads TGTGCCAGCAGCTTAGTAGGCGGGGACAGGCTTCAGACTGAAGCTTTCTTT.

The table lists this clone with a few counts. The V call is TRBV5-1, the J call TRBJ1-3; D may be TRBD1 (5 bases). The germline gives CDR1 SGHRS, CDR2 YFSETQ. The CDR3 totals 15 residues. The V end was cut by 2 bases, the J end by 0 bases, with 9 bases between. This chain's CDR3 is CASSLAGHSGNTIYF. The CDR3 DNA reads as TGCGCCAGCAGCTTAGCAGGGCACTCTGGAAACACCATATATTTT.

J is TRBJ2-7 and V is TRBV5-1; possible D gene TRBD1, 6 bases. The germline CDR1 and CDR2 sequences are SGHRS and YFSETQ. The CDR3 is 13 residues long. The V and J ends lost 6 bases and 6 bases respectively, with 16 bases between them. The CDR3 loop is CASNPGDEGEQYF. As DNA, the CDR3 is TGCGCCAGCAACCCAGGGGATGAAGGCGAGCAGTACTTC.

The rearrangement joins TRBV18 to TRBJ2-7; 11 bases fit TRBD1. Unmatched junction bases numbered 5, after V lost 4 bases and J lost 0 bases. Germline CDR1 reads KGHSH; CDR2 reads LQKENI. The CDR3 runs to 16 residues. As DNA, the CDR3 is TGTGCCAGCTCACGTGGACAGGGGGCGAACTCCTACGAGCAGTACTTC. It yields the protein CASSRGQGANSYEQYF.

The chain joins TRBV10-2 to TRBJ2-3, with TRBD2 matching over 11 bases. The CDR3 contains 15 residues. Germline loops: CDR1 WSHSY, CDR2 SAAADI. V gave up 0 bases and J gave up 4 bases; unmatched junction bases: 0. CDR3 region: CASSESSGGADTQYF. Here the CDR3 DNA reads TGCGCCAGCAGTGAGTCTAGCGGGGGGGCAGATACGCAGTATTTT.

The rearrangement links TRBV5-4 to TRBJ2-7, with 9 bases identical to TRBD1. From germline, CDR1 is SGHNT and CDR2 YYREEE (reference sequence). This CDR3 is built from 14 residues. After removal of 4 bases from V and 4 bases from J, the junction contained 6 bases not matched to a gene. The CDR3 region has the DNA TGTGCCAGCAGCCCTCAGACAGGGGGGTACGAGCAGTACTTC. Encoded protein: CASSPQTGGYEQYF.